These 29 T cell receptor beta chains were sequenced from one sample in a study of shared clonotypes between healthy human individuals. TCRdb's table, derived via immunoSEQ multiplex PCR, lists solely in-frame clones and lacks some. The sample yields 450,000 to 550,000 clones, around 79% seen once. The sample taken for sequencing was PBMCs. These receptors were taken from a woman aged 35 to 49 in good health. Some clones in this sample may be carry-over from other donors' samples.

The chain has TRBV30 and TRBJ1-6; no firm D call. The CDR3 is 14 residues long. In germline, CDR1 is GTSNPN, CDR2 SVGIG (reference sequence). Between the trimmed V and J ends, which lost 0 bases and 7 bases, there was a span of 10 bases. The CDR3 DNA sequence: TGTGCCTGGAGTGTAAGGCAGACCAATTCACCCCTCCACTTT. This translates into CAWSVRQTNSPLHF.

The V gene is TRBV18, the J gene TRBJ1-4; 9 bases are a match to TRBD1. CDR3 length: 17 residues. Germline CDR1 is KGHSH and CDR2 is LQKENI. V lost 2 bases, J lost 8 bases, and 12 bases stayed unmatched. Here the CDR3 reads CASSPWALGQGQEKLFF. In nucleotides, the CDR3 is TGTGCCAGCTCACCATGGGCGCTCGGACAGGGGCAAGAAAAACTGTTTTTT.

Note on this clone: The junction departs from germline at one end; a sequencing error may be responsible. The chain joins TRBV18 to TRBJ2-5; D is unclear. The CDR3 consists of 11 residues. Germline-derived CDR1 and CDR2 are KGHSH and LQKENI. CDR3 residues: CASSPQEIQYF. The DNA of the CDR3 is TGTGCCAGCTCACCACAGGAGATCCAGTACTTC.

This chain uses TRBV28 with TRBJ2-7, with a tentative D call TRBD1 (6 bases). V lost 5 bases, J lost 2 bases, and 22 bases lay in between. The CDR3 runs 17 residues. The germline V gene encodes CDR1 MDHEN and CDR2 SYDVKM. The CDR3 protein is CASSLQVVAGVAYEQYF. CDR3 DNA sequence: TGTGCCAGCAGTCTCCAAGTTGTGGCAGGGGTAGCCTACGAGCAGTACTTC.

This clone appeared a few times. The V and J genes are TRBV15 and TRBJ2-7; D possibly corresponds to TRBD2 (6 bases). Germline V gene data show CDR1 as LNHNV and CDR2 as YYDKDF (reference sequence). The CDR3 loop spans 15 amino acids. The V gene lost 5 bases and the J gene lost 1 base, with 15 bases spanning the gap. CDR3 residues: CATSPDGSLSYEQYF. CDR3 DNA sequence: TGTGCCACCAGCCCGGACGGGAGTCTATCCTACGAGCAGTACTTC.

This clone has only a few counts. The chain couples TRBV20-1 to TRBJ2-5; D tentatively reads TRBD1 or TRBD2 (5 bases each). Germline values: CDR1 DFQATT, CDR2 SNEGSKA (reference sequence). The CDR3 sequence is 11 residues long. The V end was cut by 6 bases, the J end by 5 bases, with 10 bases between. The CDR3 protein is CSAHWGETQYF. In DNA, the CDR3 is TGCAGTGCCCATTGGGGGGAGACCCAGTACTTC.

Notes on this clone: Just one base apart from a much larger clone, this may be a read error. The gene calls are TRBV29-1 and TRBJ2-1, with D uncertain. Per germline, CDR1 SQVTM and CDR2 ANQGSEA. Trimming took off 7 bases at V and 5 bases at J, with 12 bases between the two ends. This CDR3 comprises 12 residues. This chain's CDR3 is CSADLPDNEQFF. CDR3 DNA sequence: TGCAGCGCGGATCTCCCAGACAATGAGCAGTTCTTC.

The genes are TRBV4-2 and TRBJ2-7; 7 bases are a match to TRBD1. Germline-derived CDR1 and CDR2 are LGHNA and YNFKEQ. The CDR3 covers 16 residues. With V trimmed by 0 bases and J by 2 bases, 7 bases remained unmatched. CDR3 amino acids: CASSQERTGVPYEQYF. The CDR3, as DNA: TGTGCCAGCAGCCAAGAGAGAACAGGGGTTCCCTACGAGCAGTACTTC.

The chain carries TRBV5-1 and TRBJ2-3; D could derive from TRBD1 or TRBD2 (5 bases each). The V gene's germline CDR1 is SGHRS and CDR2 YFSETQ. This CDR3 region has 16 residues. V was trimmed by 0 bases and J by 4 bases, leaving 15 bases between them. The CDR3 loop reads CASSLGGARAPDTQYF. In nucleotides, the CDR3 is TGCGCCAGCAGCTTGGGGGGCGCGAGGGCCCCAGATACGCAGTATTTT.

The V call is TRBV5-6, the J call TRBJ2-1; 11 bases map to TRBD2. The CDR3 is 16 residues long. Per germline, CDR1 SGHDT and CDR2 YYEEEE. V dropped 1 base and J dropped 6; count of bases not matched to a gene: 6. The CDR3 loop is CASSLYSGRARNEQFF. In DNA form, the CDR3 reads TGTGCCAGCAGCTTGTATAGCGGGAGGGCCCGCAATGAGCAGTTCTTC.

The chain couples TRBV15 to TRBJ2-5; 7 positions agree with TRBD2. The CDR3 extends over 14 amino acids. The germline V gene has CDR1 LNHNV and CDR2 YYDKDF (reference sequence). After removal of 4 bases from V and 5 bases from J, the junction contained 7 bases not matched to a gene. The DNA for the CDR3 is TGTGCCACCAGCATACCCCGGGGAGGGGAGACCCAGTACTTC. It encodes CATSIPRGGETQYF.

V is TRBV6-1 and J is TRBJ1-5; D gene ambiguous. The ends were cut back, 3 bases at V and 6 bases at J, with 12 bases in the middle. Per germline, CDR1 MNHNS and CDR2 SASEGT. CDR3 length equals 14 residues. The CDR3 DNA reads as TGTGCCAGCAGTGATGGAGGGCGTAGTCAGCCCCAGCATTTT. Translating it yields CASSDGGRSQPQHF.

The chain is built from TRBV7-8 and TRBJ2-5; 13 positions agree with TRBD2. V trimming: 4 bases; J trimming: 4 bases; junction bases outside the gene matches: 6. The CDR3 is 16 residues long. Per the germline V gene, CDR1 is SGHVS and CDR2 is FQNEAQ. The CDR3 here is CASSSLRLAGGETQYF. As DNA, the CDR3 is TGTGCCAGCAGCTCCCTCCGACTAGCGGGAGGAGAGACCCAGTACTTC.

The chain links TRBV18 to TRBJ2-3, with D maybe TRBD2 (6 bases). CDR3 length: 14 residues. Deletions cut 3 bases from V and 4 bases from J, with 11 bases between. Germline loops: CDR1 KGHSH, CDR2 LQKENI. The CDR3 sequence is CASSPGGVADTQYF. CDR3 DNA sequence: TGTGCCAGCTCACCGGGGGGAGTGGCAGATACGCAGTATTTT. Based on the CDR3 plus reference TRBV18 and TRBJ2-3, the full variable domain is NAGVMQNPRHLVRRRGQEARLRCSPMKGHSHVYWYRQLPEEGLKFMVYLQKENIIDESGMPKERFSAEFPKEGPSILRIQQVVRGDSAAYFCASSPGGVADTQYFGPGTRLTVL.

The J gene is TRBJ1-1, the V gene TRBV18, with D unresolved. CDR3 length: 16 residues. The V gene lost 3 bases and the J gene lost 4 bases, with 18 bases spanning the gap. Germline V CDR1 and CDR2: KGHSH, LQKENI. The CDR3: CASSPTSSLLGTEAFF. Written as DNA, the CDR3 is TGTGCCAGCTCACCCACCAGCAGTTTGTTGGGCACTGAAGCTTTCTTT.

This CDR3 is CASSLLTQAGTEAFF. The CDR3 DNA sequence: TGTGCCAGCAGCTTGTTGACCCAGGCAGGAACTGAAGCTTTCTTT. The gene calls are TRBV9 and TRBJ1-1; D gene unclear. CDR3 length: 15 amino acids. V lost 4 bases to trimming and J lost 5 bases, with 18 bases between them. Per the germline V gene, CDR1 is SGDLS and CDR2 is YYNGEE. The whole variable domain, remainder taken from reference TRBV9 and TRBJ1-1, is DSGVTQTPKHLITATGQRVTLRCSPRSGDLSVYWYQQSLDQGLQFLIQYYNGEERAKGNILERFSAQQFPDLHSELNLSSLELGDSALYFCASSLLTQAGTEAFFGQGTRLTVV.

V and J are TRBV7-3 and TRBJ2-3; 10 bases are shared with TRBD1. CDR1 is SGHTA, CDR2 FQGTGA, per germline. V gave up 5 bases and J gave up 4 bases; unmatched junction bases: 6. The CDR3 is 15 residues long. Here the CDR3 reads CASSARQGASDTQYF. In nucleotides, the CDR3 is TGTGCCAGCAGCGCGCGACAGGGGGCTTCAGATACGCAGTATTTT.

On this clone itself: Within the sample, other DNA sequences also encode this same CDR3. The V call is TRBV5-1, the J call TRBJ2-3; D not certain. Germline CDR1 SGHRS, CDR2 YFSETQ. The CDR3 spans 13 residues. V lost 4 bases and J lost 2, with 8 bases in between. The CDR3 sequence: CASSLIPTDTQYF. The CDR3 DNA sequence: TGCGCCAGCAGCCTAATTCCCACAGATACGCAGTATTTT.

This chain links TRBV5-1 with TRBJ1-3, with 8 bases lining up with TRBD1. Germline lookup yields CDR1 SGHRS and CDR2 YFSETQ. The CDR3 loop spans 14 amino acids. With 4 bases clipped from V and 4 bases from J, the junction kept 4 bases outside the gene matches. CDR3 in DNA: TGCGCCAGCAGCCGGACAGGGAGAGGAAACACCATATATTTT. Translated: CASSRTGRGNTIYF.

This clone was seen at least ten times. The V and J genes are TRBV21-1 and TRBJ2-1; TRBD1 is taken as the D call from the table, unchecked against the DNA. TRBV21-1 is annotated as a pseudogene. This CDR3 is 17 amino acids long. In DNA form, the CDR3 reads TGTGCCACCCAAATAAAGGGACAGCGGACCAATTACAATGAGCAGTTCTTC. Its protein product is CATQIKGQRTNYNEQFF.

This clone was counted only a few times. This rearrangement joins TRBV21-1 to TRBJ2-1. TRBV21-1 is classified as a pseudogene. This CDR3 is built from 15 residues. DNA for the CDR3: TGTGCCAGCAGCCCCCGGATAGGTCCCCACAATGAGCAGTTCTTC. Protein: CASSPRIGPHNEQFF.

The rearrangement uses TRBV6-5 and TRBJ1-6; unclear D gene. Per germline, CDR1 MNHEY and CDR2 SVGAGI. The CDR3 extends over 16 amino acids. The V end was cut by 0 bases, the J end by 0 bases, with 6 bases between. The CDR3 DNA is TGTGCCAGCAGTTACTCGTGGTCCTCCTATAATTCACCCCTCCACTTT. Encoded protein: CASSYSWSSYNSPLHF.

The chain carries TRBV6-5 and TRBJ1-2; the D gene is possibly TRBD1 (5 bases). The CDR3 runs to 13 residues. V dropped 7 bases and J dropped 4 bases, with 13 bases sitting between them. Germline-derived CDR1 and CDR2 are MNHEY and SVGAGI. CDR3 region: CASTSAGSYGYTF. The CDR3 DNA reads TGTGCCAGCACCAGCGCAGGGAGCTATGGCTACACCTTC.

V usage is TRBV10-3 and J usage is TRBJ2-5, with a possible D match to TRBD2 (5 bases). Germline-derived CDR1 and CDR2 are ENHRY and SYGVKD. CDR3 length: 17 residues. Trimming pared 0 bases from V and 0 bases from J, leaving 14 bases between. CDR3 nucleotide sequence: TGTGCCATCAGTGAGTCGCTAGGACTGTCGTACCAAGAGACCCAGTACTTC. Translated, it gives CAISESLGLSYQETQYF.

This chain links TRBV4-3 with TRBJ2-7; possibly TRBD2 for D (6 bases). V dropped 0 bases and J dropped 0 bases, with 9 bases sitting between them. The CDR3 is made up of 15 amino acids. The V gene's germline CDR1 is LGHNA and CDR2 YSLEER. The CDR3 sequence is CASSQEGRDSYEQYF. For the CDR3, the DNA is TGCGCCAGCAGCCAAGAGGGGCGGGACTCCTACGAGCAGTACTTC.

V gene TRBV5-1 combines with J gene TRBJ2-7; the D gene could be TRBD1 or TRBD2 (6 bases each). The CDR3 totals 16 residues. The V gene's germline CDR1 is SGHRS and CDR2 YFSETQ. Trimming stripped 7 bases from V and 6 bases from J, with 26 bases between. The CDR3 sequence is CASGSTGAALSGEQYF. The CDR3 region has the DNA TGCGCCAGCGGGAGCACGGGGGCGGCCCTTTCGGGCGAGCAGTACTTC. Full variable domain (outside the CDR3, taken from reference TRBV5-1 and TRBJ2-7): KAGVTQTPRYLIKTRGQQVTLSCSPISGHRSVSWYQQTPGQGLQFLFEYFSETQRNKGNFPGRFSGRQFSNSRSEMNVSTLELGDSALYLCASGSTGAALSGEQYFGPGTRLTVT.

The chain carries TRBV7-6 and TRBJ2-1; weak D call: TRBD2 (5 bases). V was clipped by 2 bases and J by 0 bases, with 11 bases between them. The CDR3 is made up of 16 amino acids. The germline V gene has CDR1 SGHVS and CDR2 FNYEAQ. The CDR3 reads CASSLLRASSYNEQFF. The DNA for the CDR3 is TGTGCCAGCAGCTTATTGCGGGCCAGCTCCTACAATGAGCAGTTCTTC.

This chain links TRBV30 with TRBJ2-3; possible D gene TRBD2, 5 bases. Germline V gives CDR1 GTSNPN, CDR2 SVGIG (reference sequence). Trimming took off 1 base at V and 5 bases at J, with 10 bases between the two ends. The CDR3 length is 13 residues. The DNA of the CDR3 is TGTGCCTGGAGTGCTACCAGCGGAGATACGCAGTATTTT. It specifies CAWSATSGDTQYF.

The chain joins TRBV18 to TRBJ1-1; unclear D gene. V lost 3 bases and J 8 bases, leaving 13 bases between the germline ends. The germline V gene has CDR1 KGHSH and CDR2 LQKENI. CDR3 length: 13 amino acids. Written as DNA, the CDR3 is TGTGCCAGCTCACCCTCACAATCCGAGGAAGCTTTCTTT. Translation: CASSPSQSEEAFF.